The 17 T cell receptor beta chains given below trace back to one sample, sequenced in a study of blood T cell repertoires in COVID-19. TCRdb's copy holds only in-frame clones and misses some; the assay was immunoSEQ multiplex PCR. The sample shows fewer than 500,000 clones, around 89% of them seen only once. Sequencing was done on a sample of peripheral blood. These receptors came from a woman aged 25 to 39 with acute or convalescent COVID-19.

The rearrangement links TRBV2 to TRBJ2-7, with 14 bases lining up with TRBD2. The CDR3 has 16 residues. The trim removed 1 base at V and 9 bases at J, leaving 8 bases unmatched. Germline CDR1 and CDR2: SNHLY and FYNNEI. The CDR3 reads CASSEGRGTSGGGQYF. CDR3 coding DNA: TGTGCCAGCAGTGAAGGAAGAGGGACTAGCGGGGGAGGGCAGTACTTC.

The chain combines TRBV4-2 with TRBJ1-4; D call uncertain. V lost 1 base to trimming and J lost 8 bases, with 11 bases between them. Germline lookup yields CDR1 LGHNA and CDR2 YNFKEQ. This CDR3 contains 14 residues. This chain's CDR3 is CASSQVSGVEKLFF. CDR3 nucleotides: TGTGCCAGCAGCCAAGTAAGCGGGGTCGAAAAACTGTTTTTT.

The chain combines TRBV18 with TRBJ1-3; 7 bases map to TRBD1. Looked up from germline, CDR1 is KGHSH and CDR2 is LQKENI. The CDR3 covers 14 residues. The V and J ends lost 3 bases and 7 bases, in that order; junction bases with no gene match: 6. The CDR3 nucleotides read TGTGCCAGCTCACCCTCGACAGGGACCAACACCATATATTTT. The encoded protein is CASSPSTGTNTIYF.

CDR3 coding DNA: TGTGCCAGCAGCTTATATGCGTTAAACACCGGGGAGCTGTTTTTT. Translated: CASSLYALNTGELFF. The chain employs TRBV7-9 and TRBJ2-2, with unresolved D. CDR1 SEHNR and CDR2 FQNEAQ come from the germline V gene (reference sequence). Trimming left V 2 bases short and J 2 bases short, with 9 bases between. This CDR3 is built from 15 residues.

This chain connects TRBV2 to TRBJ2-5; D not resolved. This CDR3 has 14 amino acids. Trimming shortened V by 6 bases and J by 1 base, and 12 bases separated the two germline ends. Germline values: CDR1 SNHLY, CDR2 FYNNEI. CDR3 region: CASSDTSTQETQYF. The CDR3 coding sequence is TGTGCCAGCAGCGACACCTCGACCCAAGAGACCCAGTACTTC.

Comment on this clone: The same CDR3 is also encoded by other DNA sequences in this sample. CDR3 bases: TGTGCCAGCAGCTACCGACAGGGCAATCAGCCCCAGCATTTT. Translated: CASSYRQGNQPQHF. V and J are TRBV5-6 and TRBJ1-5; TRBD1 might be the D (6 bases). The CDR3 totals 14 residues. Germline V gene data show CDR1 as SGHDT and CDR2 as YYEEEE. V lost 3 bases and J lost 2, with 9 bases in between. Together with reference TRBV5-6 and TRBJ1-5, the CDR3 gives the full variable domain: DAGVTQSPTHLIKTRGQQVTLRCSPKSGHDTVSWYQQALGQGPQFIFQYYEEEERQRGNFPDRFSGHQFPNYSSELNVNALLLGDSALYLCASSYRQGNQPQHFGDGTRLSIL.

The chain has TRBV12-3 or TRBV12-4 and TRBJ1-3; D gene unclear. V was cut by 6 bases and J by 9 bases, with 12 bases left in between. This CDR3 is 12 amino acids long. The CDR3 region has the DNA TGTGCCAGCAGCAAGCATGAGTTCACCATATATTTT. Amino acid sequence: CASSKHEFTIYF.

The rearrangement links TRBV7-9 to TRBJ1-1; perhaps TRBD1 as D (6 bases). This CDR3 spans 15 amino acids. The germline CDR1 and CDR2 sequences are SEHNR and FQNEAQ (reference sequence). V was clipped by 5 bases and J by 4 bases, with 17 bases between them. The CDR3 DNA sequence: TGTGCCAGCAGCCCCAACACAGGGTATTTCACTGAAGCTTTCTTT. Translation gives CASSPNTGYFTEAFF.

The J gene is TRBJ1-1, the V gene TRBV19; 9 nucleotides match TRBD1. This CDR3 is built from 16 residues. After removal of 3 bases from V and 3 bases from J, the junction contained 8 bases not matched to a gene. CDR1 and CDR2 from the germline V gene are LNHDA and SQIVND (reference sequence). CDR3 loop: CASSIWDRERYTEAFF. CDR3 in DNA: TGTGCCAGTAGTATTTGGGACAGGGAGAGATACACTGAAGCTTTCTTT.

This clone was seen once. This rearrangement joins TRBV28 to TRBJ2-3; 7 bases line up with TRBD2. The V and J ends lost 7 bases and 2 bases, in that order; junction bases with no gene match: 9. Germline V gene lookup returns CDR1 MDHEN and CDR2 SYDVKM. This CDR3 is 15 amino acids long. CDR3 sequence: CASNTRAGPTDTQYF. The CDR3 nucleotides are TGTGCCAGCAATACCAGAGCGGGGCCCACAGATACGCAGTATTTT.

There are a few counts of this clone. The V and J genes are TRBV6-5 and TRBJ2-5; TRBD1 might be the D (5 bases). This CDR3 has 15 residues. V was clipped by 0 bases and J by 2 bases, with 10 bases between them. Germline-derived CDR1 and CDR2 are MNHEY and SVGAGI. The CDR3 loop reads CASSYSQTAQETQYF. Written as DNA, the CDR3 is TGTGCCAGCAGTTACTCTCAGACAGCTCAAGAGACCCAGTACTTC.

This chain links TRBV2 with TRBJ2-7; 8 positions agree with TRBD1. Germline CDR1 is SNHLY and CDR2 is FYNNEI. The junction had 5 bases not matched to a gene; V was cut back by 5 bases and J by 2 bases. The CDR3 runs to 14 residues. The CDR3 DNA follows: TGTGCCAGCAGTTTGGGACAGGAACCCTACGAGCAGTACTTC. Protein: CASSLGQEPYEQYF.

The CDR3 sequence: CASSPRQDYEQYF. In DNA, the CDR3 is TGCGCCAGCAGCCCCAGACAGGACTACGAGCAGTACTTC. This rearrangement joins TRBV4-1 to TRBJ2-7; TRBD1 might be the D (6 bases). Germline assignment: CDR1 MGHRA and CDR2 YSYEKL. V was cut by 4 bases and J by 3 bases, with 10 bases left in between. The CDR3 totals 13 residues.

This clone was observed a few times. The chain has TRBV9 and TRBJ2-1, with 10 nucleotides matching TRBD2. CDR3 length: 16 amino acids. The trim removed 0 bases at V and 2 bases at J, leaving 2 bases unmatched. In germline, CDR1 is SGDLS, CDR2 YYNGEE. In DNA form, the CDR3 reads TGTGCCAGCAGCGTAGTAGCGGGGGGAACCTACAATGAGCAGTTCTTC. Its translation is CASSVVAGGTYNEQFF.

The V gene is TRBV5-1, the J gene TRBJ2-3; 10 bases are a match to TRBD2. The V gene end was trimmed by 0 bases and the J gene end by 2 bases; junction bases not matched to a gene: 6. Germline V gives CDR1 SGHRS, CDR2 YFSETQ. This CDR3 is 17 amino acids long. The CDR3 spells CASSLAKLAGPTDTQYF. CDR3 sequence (DNA): TGCGCCAGCAGCTTGGCCAAACTAGCGGGGCCCACAGATACGCAGTATTTT. Complete variable domain (other parts from reference TRBV5-1 and TRBJ2-3): KAGVTQTPRYLIKTRGQQVTLSCSPISGHRSVSWYQQTPGQGLQFLFEYFSETQRNKGNFPGRFSGRQFSNSRSEMNVSTLELGDSALYLCASSLAKLAGPTDTQYFGPGTRLTVL.

This clone was recorded a few times. The rearrangement uses TRBV6-5 and TRBJ1-6; maybe TRBD1 (6 bases). The CDR3 extends over 12 amino acids. CDR1 is MNHEY and CDR2 is SVGAGI in the germline V gene. Trimming pared 10 bases from V and 4 bases from J, leaving 8 bases between. The CDR3, as DNA: TGTGCCACCACAGGGTATAATTCACCCCTCCACTTT. Translating gives CATTGYNSPLHF.

CDR3 residues: CASSLLRGADEQFF. The DNA of the CDR3 is TGTGCCAGCAGCTTACTCCGGGGGGCCGATGAGCAGTTCTTC. This chain uses TRBV7-2 with TRBJ2-1, with a weak D call TRBD2 (7 bases). CDR3 length equals 14 residues. V lost 2 bases to trimming and J lost 8 bases, with 13 bases between them. Germline CDR1 reads SGHTA; CDR2 reads FQGNSA.